The 29 T cell receptor beta chains reported below all come from one sample, sequenced in a study of blood T cell repertoires in COVID-19. Using immunoSEQ multiplex PCR, the repertoire was profiled, and TCRdb retains in-frame clones only, with some absent. The sample lists approximately 200,000 clones; about 88% were seen once. The specimen was peripheral blood. The receptor source for this set is a woman aged 25 to 39 with active or convalescent COVID-19.

V is TRBV5-4 and J is TRBJ2-5; 8 nucleotides agree with TRBD2. Trimming at V came to 1 base and at J to 1 base, leaving 3 bases not matched to a gene. CDR1 SGHNT and CDR2 YYREEE come from the germline V gene (reference sequence). The CDR3 has 15 amino acids. CDR3 coding DNA: TGTGCCAGCAGCTTGCGGCTAGCGGGCCAAGAGACCCAGTACTTC. It yields the protein CASSLRLAGQETQYF.

The chain has TRBV13 and TRBJ2-5; tentatively, D is TRBD2 (5 bases). CDR3 length: 16 amino acids. Trimming took 0 bases from V and 2 from J, leaving 13 bases between them. The germline CDR1 and CDR2 sequences are PRHDT and FYEKMQ (reference sequence). The CDR3 nucleotides are TGTGCCAGCAGCTTAGGGTCGATGGGAGTACAAGAGACCCAGTACTTC. Residues: CASSLGSMGVQETQYF.

The chain carries TRBV4-2 and TRBJ1-4; 10 bases align to TRBD1. The CDR3 runs to 15 residues. V trimming: 0 bases; J trimming: 6 bases; junction bases outside the gene matches: 1. Germline V gene lookup returns CDR1 LGHNA and CDR2 YNFKEQ. For the CDR3, the DNA is TGTGCCAGCAGCCAAGATGGGACAGGGGATGAAAAACTGTTTTTT. Translating it yields CASSQDGTGDEKLFF.

The chain carries TRBV5-4 and TRBJ2-7; 13 bases match TRBD2. Germline-derived CDR1 and CDR2 are SGHNT and YYREEE (reference sequence). This CDR3 has 15 residues. V lost 5 bases, J lost 2 bases, and 4 bases stayed unmatched. The CDR3 region is CASRQGTSGTYEQYF. CDR3 bases: TGTGCCAGCAGGCAAGGGACTAGCGGGACCTACGAGCAGTACTTC.

The rearrangement uses TRBV6-1 and TRBJ1-2, with 7 nucleotides matching TRBD1. CDR1 and CDR2 from the germline V gene are MNHNS and SASEGT. V gave up 1 base and J gave up 2 bases; unmatched junction bases: 13. The CDR3 is 18 amino acids. The chain's CDR3 is CASSEGMVGQMSNYGYTF. DNA for the CDR3: TGTGCCAGCAGTGAAGGTATGGTGGGACAGATGTCGAACTATGGCTACACCTTC.

Concerning this clone: At the DNA level, this CDR3 is encoded by other sequences in the same sample as well. V and J are TRBV18 and TRBJ1-1; no clear D gene. CDR1 is KGHSH and CDR2 is LQKENI in the germline V gene. Trimming pared 2 bases from V and 2 bases from J, leaving 6 bases between. This CDR3 is built from 13 residues. CDR3 DNA: TGTGCCAGCTCACCAGGAGGAAACACTGAAGCTTTCTTT. Its protein is CASSPGGNTEAFF.

The chain has TRBV6-5 and TRBJ2-1; D perhaps matches TRBD1 (6 bases). Germline CDR1 reads MNHEY; CDR2 reads SVGAGI. Trimming stripped 6 bases from V and 7 bases from J, with 19 bases between. The CDR3 loop spans 15 amino acids. CDR3 in amino acids: CASSPQGWTSNEQFF. CDR3 DNA: TGTGCCAGCAGCCCCCAGGGGTGGACAAGTAATGAGCAGTTCTTC.

The J gene is TRBJ1-5, the V gene TRBV2, with a tentative D call TRBD1 (6 bases). This CDR3 region has 15 residues. CDR1 and CDR2 (germline): SNHLY, FYNNEI. V gave up 3 bases and J gave up 6 bases, with 15 bases separating them. The chain's CDR3 is CASSDGYRAGQPQHF. As DNA, the CDR3 is TGTGCCAGCAGTGATGGGTACAGGGCAGGTCAGCCCCAGCATTTT. Using reference TRBV2 and TRBJ1-5 for the parts outside the CDR3, the full variable domain is EPEVTQTPSHQVTQMGQEVILRCVPISNHLYFYWYRQILGQKVEFLVSFYNNEISEKSEIFDDQFSVERPDGSNFTLKIRSTKLEDSAMYFCASSDGYRAGQPQHFGDGTRLSIL.

This clone was observed a handful of times. V and J are TRBV5-4 and TRBJ2-1, with 10 bases matching TRBD2. The CDR3 is made up of 15 amino acids. Germline loops: CDR1 SGHNT, CDR2 YYREEE (reference sequence). The ends lost 4 bases at V and 6 bases at J; junction bases unmatched: 7. CDR3 protein: CASSPKRGGGNEQFF. CDR3 DNA sequence: TGTGCCAGCAGCCCAAAGCGGGGGGGCGGCAATGAGCAGTTCTTC.

The chain carries TRBV7-2 and TRBJ2-3, with a weak D call TRBD2 (6 bases). V shed 0 bases and J shed 2 bases, with 9 bases lying between them. This CDR3 comprises 15 residues. CDR1 and CDR2 from the germline V gene are SGHTA and FQGNSA. For the CDR3, the DNA is TGTGCCAGCAGCTTAGCGGGGGGATCCACAGATACGCAGTATTTT. This sequence encodes CASSLAGGSTDTQYF.

The chain uses TRBV5-4 and TRBJ2-1; 11 bases are shared with TRBD2. CDR1 is SGHNT and CDR2 is YYREEE in the germline V gene (reference sequence). CDR3 length equals 16 residues. V was clipped by 4 bases and J by 4 bases; unmatched bases: 7. The CDR3 DNA is TGTGCCAGCAGCCCTATGACTAGCGGGACTTACAATGAGCAGTTCTTC. Encoded protein: CASSPMTSGTYNEQFF.

This chain connects TRBV3-1 (or the pseudogene TRBV3-2) to TRBJ2-7, with 11 bases that match TRBD2. Trimming at V came to 1 base and at J to 5 bases, leaving 7 bases not matched to a gene. This CDR3 region has 16 residues. The germline gives CDR1 LGHDT, CDR2 YNNKEL (reference sequence). The chain's CDR3 is CASSQVLGTSGDEQYF. CDR3 sequence (DNA): TGTGCCAGCAGCCAAGTTCTCGGGACTAGCGGCGACGAGCAGTACTTC.

This chain connects TRBV7-2 to TRBJ1-5; 9 positions match TRBD1. CDR1 is SGHTA and CDR2 is FQGNSA in the germline V gene. After removal of 3 bases from V and 2 bases from J, the junction contained 5 bases not matched to a gene. The CDR3 is 16 residues long. Here the CDR3 reads CASSFGTGFGNQPQHF. The CDR3 DNA sequence: TGTGCCAGCAGCTTCGGGACAGGGTTTGGCAATCAGCCCCAGCATTTT.

This rearrangement joins TRBV19 to TRBJ2-1; TRBD2 aligns across 11 bases. V shed 9 bases and J 9 bases; nucleotides not matched to a gene: 13. Germline CDR1 and CDR2: LNHDA and SQIVND (reference sequence). This CDR3 region has 15 residues. Here the CDR3 reads CASRGASGRWGEQFF. The DNA for the CDR3 is TGTGCCAGCCGGGGGGCTAGCGGGAGGTGGGGTGAGCAGTTCTTC. Supplemented by reference TRBV19 and TRBJ2-1, the full variable domain reads DGGITQSPKYLFRKEGQNVTLSCEQNLNHDAMYWYRQDPGQGLRLIYYSQIVNDFQKGDIAEGYSVSREKKESFPLTVTSAQKNPTAFYLCASRGASGRWGEQFFGPGTRLTVL.

This chain links TRBV11-2 with TRBJ1-2; no clear D gene. This CDR3 region has 13 residues. CDR1 and CDR2 from the germline V gene are SGHAT and FQNNGV. Trimming removed 4 bases from V and 3 bases from J, with 9 bases in between. The CDR3 loop reads CASSYGPDYGYTF. The CDR3 region has the DNA TGTGCCAGCAGCTATGGGCCGGACTATGGCTACACCTTC.

The J gene is TRBJ1-1, the V gene TRBV10-2; 8 bases map to TRBD1. This CDR3 region has 14 residues. Germline lookup yields CDR1 WSHSY and CDR2 SAAADI. The trim removed 8 bases at V and 6 bases at J, leaving 11 bases unmatched. The DNA for the CDR3 is TGCGCCAGCGGAAAACAAGACAGGGGCCCTGAAGCTTTCTTT. Its protein is CASGKQDRGPEAFF.

This clone was counted only a few times. The J gene is TRBJ1-1, the V gene TRBV7-9, with TRBD1 matching 10 bases. The CDR3 is 18 residues long. The trim removed 7 bases at V and 5 bases at J, leaving 19 bases unmatched. Germline assignment: CDR1 SEHNR and CDR2 FQNEAQ (reference sequence). CDR3 bases: TGTGCCAGCAACTCCTATACTGGGCGACAGGGGGCGAAAACTGAAGCTTTCTTT. It codes for CASNSYTGRQGAKTEAFF.

The chain uses TRBV10-3 and TRBJ2-7; the match to TRBD1 covers 8 bases. Germline V gene lookup returns CDR1 ENHRY and CDR2 SYGVKD. V was clipped by 6 bases and J by 0 bases; unmatched bases: 4. This CDR3 is built from 14 residues. The CDR3 spells CAISRQGSSYEQYF. The CDR3 nucleotides read TGTGCCATCAGCCGACAGGGGAGCTCCTACGAGCAGTACTTC.

This clone showed up just once. The chain links TRBV10-1 to TRBJ2-1; 7 bases fit TRBD2. Germline CDR1 is WNHNN and CDR2 is SYGVQD (reference sequence). CDR3 length: 16 amino acids. The V segment lost 2 bases and the J segment 0 bases; nucleotides outside the gene matches: 4. The CDR3, as DNA: TGCGCCAGCAGTGAGAGACGGGGGGTCTCCTACAATGAGCAGTTCTTC. Its protein is CASSERRGVSYNEQFF.

Only a few counts were recorded for this clone. The rearrangement joins TRBV2 to TRBJ1-1, with D maybe TRBD1 (6 bases). This CDR3 is built from 14 residues. The germline CDR1 and CDR2 sequences are SNHLY and FYNNEI. Trimming removed 3 bases at V and 0 bases at J, with 8 bases between. The CDR3 coding sequence is TGTGCCAGCAGTGAGCAGGGGCTGAACACTGAAGCTTTCTTT. It is translated as CASSEQGLNTEAFF.

The chain employs TRBV28 and TRBJ2-7; tentatively, D is TRBD2 (8 bases). V was shortened by 3 bases and J by 4 bases, with 22 bases between the two germline ends. CDR1 and CDR2 (germline): MDHEN, SYDVKM. The CDR3 runs 17 residues. The DNA of the CDR3 is TGTGCCAGCAGTTTCCCAACCAGGGGGACTAGAAAATACGAGCAGTACTTC. It specifies CASSFPTRGTRKYEQYF.

The chain carries TRBV19 and TRBJ1-1; D might be TRBD1 (6 bases). Germline V CDR1 and CDR2: LNHDA, SQIVND (reference sequence). Trimming left V 3 bases short and J 1 base short, with 18 bases between. The CDR3 consists of 17 residues. CDR3: CASSILFHSQGNTEAFF. The DNA of the CDR3 is TGTGCCAGTAGTATCCTATTTCATTCACAGGGGAACACTGAAGCTTTCTTT.

The chain combines TRBV18 with TRBJ2-7; D may be TRBD1 (6 bases). Germline loops: CDR1 KGHSH, CDR2 LQKENI. CDR3 size: 14 residues. The V gene lost 8 bases and the J gene lost 2 bases, with 16 bases spanning the gap. CDR3 residues: CASQMGQGPYEQYF. CDR3 nucleotide sequence: TGTGCCAGCCAGATGGGGCAGGGGCCCTACGAGCAGTACTTC. Drawing the rest from reference TRBV18 and TRBJ2-7, the complete variable domain is NAGVMQNPRHLVRRRGQEARLRCSPMKGHSHVYWYRQLPEEGLKFMVYLQKENIIDESGMPKERFSAEFPKEGPSILRIQQVVRGDSAAYFCASQMGQGPYEQYFGPGTRLTVT.

In this sample, this clone turned up a few times. V and J are TRBV9 and TRBJ2-3; D might be TRBD1 (6 bases). V was clipped by 3 bases and J by 2 bases, with 10 bases between them. This CDR3 has 14 amino acids. Germline CDR1 is SGDLS and CDR2 is YYNGEE. The CDR3 sequence: CASSEGGTTDTQYF. CDR3 bases: TGTGCCAGCAGCGAAGGGGGTACCACAGATACGCAGTATTTT.

This clone was seen a handful of times. The V gene is TRBV10-3, the J gene TRBJ2-3; 8 bases match TRBD2. CDR3 length: 15 residues. Germline V gives CDR1 ENHRY, CDR2 SYGVKD. The V and J ends lost 5 bases and 0 bases, in that order; junction bases with no gene match: 4. The CDR3 DNA is TGTGCCATCAGTCGGCTAGCGGGTAGCACAGATACGCAGTATTTT. Amino acid sequence: CAISRLAGSTDTQYF.

V gene TRBV27 combines with J gene TRBJ1-1; 8 bases align to TRBD1. The V segment lost 8 bases and the J segment 5 bases; nucleotides outside the gene matches: 10. The CDR3 has 14 amino acids. Germline V gene lookup returns CDR1 MNHEY and CDR2 SMNVEV (reference sequence). This chain's CDR3 is CASGDRGLGTEAFF. In nucleotides, the CDR3 is TGTGCCAGCGGCGACAGGGGCCTCGGGACTGAAGCTTTCTTT.

The chain is built from TRBV2 and TRBJ1-1; 8 nucleotides align to TRBD1. The CDR3 sequence is 15 residues long. The V gene's germline CDR1 is SNHLY and CDR2 FYNNEI. With V trimmed by 2 bases and J by 3 bases, 5 bases remained unmatched. The CDR3 protein is CASSEFTGGDTEAFF. CDR3 coding DNA: TGTGCCAGCAGTGAATTCACAGGGGGAGACACTGAAGCTTTCTTT.

The chain joins TRBV28 to TRBJ2-1; 10 nucleotides align to TRBD2. The CDR3 extends over 15 amino acids. The germline gives CDR1 MDHEN, CDR2 SYDVKM. Trimming cost V 6 bases and J 7 bases; bases outside gene matches: 9. CDR3 in amino acids: CASSQAGGGPNEQFF. The DNA for the CDR3 is TGTGCCAGCAGCCAAGCGGGAGGGGGACCGAATGAGCAGTTCTTC. Drawing the rest from reference TRBV28 and TRBJ2-1, the complete variable domain is DVKVTQSSRYLVKRTGEKVFLECVQDMDHENMFWYRQDPGLGLRLIYFSYDVKMKEKGDIPEGYSVSREKKERFSLILESASTNQTSMYLCASSQAGGGPNEQFFGPGTRLTVL.

J is TRBJ1-2 and V is TRBV3-1 (or the pseudogene TRBV3-2); maybe TRBD1 (6 bases). The CDR3 is made up of 14 amino acids. Germline V CDR1 and CDR2: LGHDT, YNNKEL (reference sequence). Trimming cost V 0 bases and J 7 bases, with 12 bases left between them. For the CDR3, the DNA is TGTGCCAGCAGCCAAGATGGGGGCGGTAGTGGCTACACCTTC. As protein: CASSQDGGGSGYTF.